Listed below are T cell receptor beta chains from one sample, sequenced in a study of T cell clonotyping in hematopoietic cell transplantation. Measured with immunoSEQ multiplex PCR; TCRdb has only the in-frame clones, and not every one. The sample consists of thousands of clones, approximately 90% of them appearing once. The sample in question was peripheral blood mononuclear cells, obtained before stem cell transplant. The receptors were sampled from a man between 60 and 75 years old with acute myeloid leukemia. Some clones in this sample may be carry-over from other donors' samples. Each CDR3 is given with its conserved first and last residue. Fields, in order: J gene, D gene, V gene, clone size, CDR3 protein, CDR3 DNA. D genes are given only for firm matches. Part of the rows lack a size; the others show once, few, many or a class for expanded clones.

TRBJ2-5,NA,TRBV5-1,NA,CASSSGGLGFQETQYF,TGCGCCAGCAGCTCAGGGGGGCTGGGGTTCCAAGAGACCCAGTACTTC
TRBJ1-1,TRBD1,TRBV4-1,NA,CASSHDRGNTEAFF,TGCGCCAGCAGCCACGACAGGGGTAACACTGAAGCTTTCTTT
TRBJ1-2,NA,TRBV14,NA,CASSQDADYGYTF,TGTGCCAGCAGCCAAGACGCGGACTATGGCTACACCTTC
TRBJ1-1,NA,TRBV13,NA,CASSYERDSGKAEAFF,TGTGCCAGCAGCTACGAGCGGGACTCCGGCAAGGCTGAAGCTTTCTTT
TRBJ2-1,NA,TRBV19,NA,CASSIAGNEQFF,TGTGCCAGTAGTATAGCAGGGAATGAGCAGTTCTTC
TRBJ1-2,NA,TRBV9,NA,CASSVGAGGRSYGYTF,TGTGCCAGCAGCGTAGGGGCCGGGGGGCGCAGCTATGGCTACACCTTC
TRBJ1-6,NA,TRBV27,NA,CASWGQGVRSPLHF,TGTGCCAGCTGGGGTCAGGGAGTAAGGTCACCCCTCCACTTT
TRBJ2-1,TRBD2,TRBV6-1,NA,CASRTSGRAYEQFF,TGTGCCAGCAGGACTAGCGGGAGGGCTTATGAGCAGTTCTTC
TRBJ2-5,NA,TRBV6-1,NA,CASSEGTAKETQYF,TGTGCCAGCAGTGAAGGGACAGCAAAAGAGACCCAGTACTTC
TRBJ1-2,NA,TRBV7-8,NA,CASSSSDLAGGYTF,TGTGCCAGCAGCTCATCCGATCTTGCTGGTGGCTACACCTTC
TRBJ1-2,TRBD1,TRBV30,NA,CAWSVPRTGEVHYGYTF,TGTGCCTGGAGTGTACCCCGGACAGGGGAGGTACACTATGGCTACACCTTC
TRBJ2-2,TRBD1,TRBV28,NA,CASRDRGLGELFF,TGTGCCAGCAGGGACAGGGGGTTAGGGGAGCTGTTTTTT
TRBJ1-4,NA,TRBV9,NA,CASSSLGRGREKLFF,TGTGCCAGCAGCTCCCTTGGGCGAGGGCGCGAAAAACTGTTTTTT
TRBJ2-1,NA,TRBV20-1,NA,CSASGVGEQFF,TGCAGTGCTAGCGGAGTTGGTGAGCAGTTCTTC
TRBJ1-5,NA,TRBV7-6,NA,CASSLDPGLDQPQHF,TGTGCCAGCAGCTTAGATCCGGGTTTGGATCAGCCCCAGCATTTT
TRBJ1-5,TRBD1,TRBV19,NA,CASSIPGDRGRNQPQHF,TGTGCCAGTAGTATCCCGGGAGACAGGGGTCGGAATCAGCCCCAGCATTTT
TRBJ2-3,TRBD2,TRBV11-3,NA,CASSPRTSGFTDTQYF,TGTGCCAGCAGCCCCCGGACTAGCGGGTTCACAGATACGCAGTATTTT
TRBJ1-5,TRBD1,TRBV19,NA,CASSMGQGRNQPQHF,TGTGCCAGTAGTATGGGACAGGGTCGGAATCAGCCCCAGCATTTT
TRBJ2-7,TRBD2,TRBV5-4,NA,CASSTAISGNEQYF,TGTGCCAGCAGCACCGCTATAAGCGGGAACGAGCAGTACTTC
TRBJ2-3,NA,TRBV11-2,NA,CASSLSAGPTDTQYF,TGTGCCAGCAGCCTCTCGGCGGGACCCACAGATACGCAGTATTTT
TRBJ2-6,NA,TRBV27,NA,CASSFSDPAANVLTF,TGTGCCAGCAGTTTCTCGGATCCCGCAGCCAACGTCCTGACTTTC
TRBJ2-7,NA,TRBV18,NA,CASSPGRDEQYF,TGTGCCAGCTCACCGGGAAGGGACGAGCAGTACTTC
TRBJ2-3,TRBD2,TRBV11-1,NA,CASSLGGRALGTQYF,TGTGCCAGCAGCTTAGGAGGGAGGGCCCTCGGTACGCAGTATTTT
TRBJ1-2,TRBD1,TRBV5-1,NA,CASSPGTANYGYTF,TGCGCCAGCAGCCCGGGGACAGCTAACTATGGCTACACCTTC
TRBJ2-7,TRBD2,TRBV2,NA,CASSEGGGLAVTYSYEQYF,TGTGCCAGCAGCGAGGGAGGCGGACTAGCGGTCACTTACTCCTACGAGCAGTACTTC
TRBJ2-3,NA,TRBV9,NA,CASSVGDRHGDTQYF,TGTGCCAGCAGCGTAGGGGATAGGCATGGAGATACGCAGTATTTT
TRBJ2-3,NA,TRBV7-2,few,CASRYRESDTQYF,TGTGCCAGCAGATACAGGGAATCGGATACGCAGTATTTT
TRBJ2-2,NA,TRBV11-2,NA,CASRLGGAFRPDTGELFF,TGTGCCAGCAGGCTGGGGGGGGCGTTCCGCCCGGACACCGGGGAGCTGTTTTTT
TRBJ1-2,NA,TRBV19,NA,CASSIGGDYGYTF,TGTGCCAGTAGTATTGGCGGAGACTATGGCTACACCTTC
TRBJ2-3,NA,TRBV11-2,NA,CASSLGEYTTDTQYF,TGTGCCAGCAGCTTAGGGGAATACACCACAGATACGCAGTATTTT
TRBJ1-2,NA,TRBV27,NA,CASSLTPSAGPGGYTF,TGTGCCAGCAGTTTAACCCCCTCGGCAGGCCCCGGTGGCTACACCTTC
TRBJ1-6,NA,TRBV27,NA,CASSLSGEVFVLPLHF,TGTGCCAGCAGTTTATCAGGGGAAGTTTTCGTTCTTCCCCTCCACTTT
TRBJ2-3,NA,TRBV2,NA,CASTGGVYTDTQYF,TGTGCCAGCACTGGGGGCGTGTACACAGATACGCAGTATTTT
TRBJ1-2,NA,TRBV14,NA,CASSPSYYGYTF,TGTGCCAGCAGCCCCTCCTACTATGGCTACACCTTC
TRBJ1-1,NA,TRBV28,NA,CASSSGGTEAFF,TGTGCCAGCAGTTCCGGCGGGACTGAAGCTTTCTTT
TRBJ1-2,NA,TRBV28,NA,CASSLTATGGGGYTF,TGTGCCAGCAGTTTGACTGCAACGGGGGGCGGTGGCTACACCTTC
TRBJ2-1,NA,TRBV6-1,NA,CASIRDSGNEQFF,TGTGCCAGCATCCGGGACTCGGGCAATGAGCAGTTCTTC
TRBJ2-1,NA,TRBV4-2,NA,CASSQASVSAFDEQFF,TGTGCCAGCAGCCAGGCAAGCGTTTCGGCTTTCGATGAGCAGTTCTTC
TRBJ2-2,NA,TRBV5-1,NA,CASSTAGGTNTGELFF,TGCGCCAGCAGCACCGCAGGGGGGACTAACACCGGGGAGCTGTTTTTT
TRBJ2-5,TRBD2,TRBV9,NA,CASSQASGRNYQETQYF,TGTGCCAGCAGTCAAGCTAGCGGGAGGAATTACCAAGAGACCCAGTACTTC
TRBJ1-5,NA,TRBV6-1,NA,CASSEGQQNQPQHF,TGTGCCAGCAGTGAGGGACAACAAAATCAGCCCCAGCATTTT
TRBJ2-1,NA,TRBV5-8,NA,CASSLGGQGKQPLSYNEQFF,TGTGCCAGCAGCTTGGGGGGCCAGGGAAAGCAACCACTTTCCTACAATGAGCAGTTCTTC
TRBJ2-3,NA,TRBV2,NA,CASFQFSAQYF,TGTGCCAGCTTCCAGTTCTCGGCGCAGTATTTT
TRBJ2-7,NA,TRBV28,NA,CASSLIQGYEQYF,TGTGCCAGCAGCTTAATACAGGGTTACGAGCAGTACTTC
TRBJ1-2,NA,TRBV7-8,NA,CASLPGGTPANYGYTF,TGTGCCAGCCTCCCCGGCGGGACCCCGGCTAACTATGGCTACACCTTC
TRBJ2-2,NA,TRBV6-6,NA,CASSYSIFGNTGELFF,TGTGCCAGCAGTTACTCGATTTTTGGGAACACCGGGGAGCTGTTTTTT
TRBJ2-1,NA,TRBV29-1,NA,CSVERTDNEQFF,TGCAGCGTTGAACGGACAGACAATGAGCAGTTCTTC
TRBJ2-5,NA,TRBV2,NA,CASSDSGEQETQYF,TGTGCCAGCAGTGATTCCGGGGAACAAGAGACCCAGTACTTC
TRBJ1-2,NA,TRBV7-6,NA,CASSLEVNYGYTF,TGTGCCAGCAGCTTAGAGGTGAACTATGGCTACACCTTC
TRBJ1-2,TRBD1,TRBV10-2,NA,CASSVDRVVGYTF,TGCGCCAGCAGTGTCGACAGGGTCGTCGGCTACACCTTC
TRBJ1-2,NA,TRBV28,NA,CASTPSLTSYGYTF,TGTGCCAGCACCCCCTCCCTGACCTCCTATGGCTACACCTTC
TRBJ1-1,NA,TRBV19,NA,CASSRPGARTEAFF,TGTGCCAGTAGTAGACCCGGGGCAAGGACTGAAGCTTTCTTT
TRBJ2-5,TRBD1,TRBV5-4,NA,CASSLGRTGGETQYF,TGTGCCAGCAGCTTGGGCAGGACAGGAGGAGAGACCCAGTACTTC
TRBJ2-1,TRBD2,TRBV28,once,CASSPRGSGRDNEQFF,TGTGCCAGCAGTCCCCGGGGTAGCGGGAGGGACAATGAGCAGTTCTTC
TRBJ1-1,NA,TRBV7-3,NA,CASSLSDRNTEAFF,TGTGCCAGCAGCTTAAGTGACAGGAACACTGAAGCTTTCTTT
TRBJ2-3,TRBD2,TRBV13,NA,CASSGWTSGGTTDTQYF,TGTGCCAGCAGCGGCTGGACTAGCGGGGGGACCACAGATACGCAGTATTTT
TRBJ1-3,NA,TRBV28,NA,CASSFLGNTIYF,TGTGCCAGCAGTTTTTTGGGAAACACCATATATTTT
TRBJ1-1,NA,TRBV19,NA,CASSEGTMNTEAFF,TGTGCCAGTAGTGAGGGGACTATGAACACTGAAGCTTTCTTT
TRBJ2-5,NA,TRBV10-1,NA,CASSEWQDPSETQYF,TGCGCCAGCAGTGAGTGGCAGGATCCGTCAGAGACCCAGTACTTC
TRBJ1-5,NA,TRBV19,NA,CASSIRGKGDQPQHF,TGTGCCAGTAGTATAAGAGGAAAGGGAGATCAGCCCCAGCATTTT